This T cell receptor (beta chain) derives from a study of response to subunit inactivated influenza vaccine. This clonotype was recorded many times. The CDR3 covers 15 residues. The V gene's germline CDR1 is LGHNA and CDR2 YSLEER. V lost 4 bases and J lost 0, with 10 bases in between. Each CDR3 protein is one row after TCRdb ran MiXCR on the RT-PCR reads. This table holds around 570,000 distinct CDR3 sequences, 6.5% to 8% found once. Sequences were derived from PBMCs from blood, sampled roughly 24 months after vaccination. J is TRBJ2-1 and V is TRBV4-3, with TRBD1 as a possible D gene (5 bases). This receptor was taken from a man aged 45 to 70 who received an inactivated influenza vaccine. CDR3 DNA sequence: TGCGCCAGCAGCCCGGACATGAGCTCCTACAATGAGCAGTTCTTC. This encodes CASSPDMSSYNEQFF.